The rows below give T cell receptor beta chains drawn from one sample of a study of blood T cell repertoires in COVID-19. Assay used: immunoSEQ multiplex PCR; TCRdb lists only in-frame clones, some missing. The table includes around 200,000 clones, 89% detected once. The sample comprised peripheral blood. The receptor set was obtained from a man aged 40-50 years with acute or convalescent COVID-19. CDR3s include the opening cysteine and the closing phenylalanine or tryptophan. D genes are given only for firm matches. Clone size appears in some rows only: once, few, many, or a class for an expanded clone.

NA,TRBV19,NA,TRBJ1-3,TGTGCCAGTAGTGTCGACAGGGGAAACACCATATATTTT,CASSVDRGNTIYF
NA,TRBV18,NA,TRBJ1-1,TGTGCCAGCTCACCACCGTTCCAGGCGCTAACTGAAGCTTTCTTT,CASSPPFQALTEAFF
NA,TRBV5-1,TRBD1,TRBJ2-5,TGCGCCAGCAGACGTGGGCGACAGGGTGATATAGAGACCCAGTACTTC,CASRRGRQGDIETQYF
few,TRBV5-8,NA,TRBJ1-6,TGTGCATTCCGGGGAGGGTGGAATTCACCCCTCCACTTT,CAFRGGWNSPLHF
NA,TRBV4-1,NA,TRBJ1-2,TGCGCCAGCAGCCAAGCTCCCGGTCCCTCGCTGGGCGTCGGCTACACCTTC,CASSQAPGPSLGVGYTF
few,TRBV9,NA,TRBJ2-1,TGTGCCAGCAGCGTAGATTTCGGGGTGAGAGCCTACAATGAGCAGTTCTTC,CASSVDFGVRAYNEQFF
NA,TRBV18,NA,TRBJ2-7,TGTGCCAGCTCACCACTTCCGTCAGTCTACGAGCAGTACTTC,CASSPLPSVYEQYF
once,TRBV30,NA,TRBJ2-6,TGTGCCTGGAGTCCCACAGGGGGGGCTGGGGCCAACGTCCTGACTTTC,CAWSPTGGAGANVLTF
once,TRBV5-8,NA,TRBJ1-3,TGTGCCAGGGAGGCCGCCAGCTCTGGAAACACCATATATTTT,CAREAASSGNTIYF
NA,TRBV3-1/TRBV3-2,NA,TRBJ2-3,TGTGCCAGCAGCCCCTGGAGGGGGCGCACAGATACGCAGTATTTT,CASSPWRGRTDTQYF
NA,TRBV14,TRBD2,TRBJ2-5,TGTGCCAGCAGCCAAGATCTGTGGGGGGGTGGCGAGACCCAGTACTTC,CASSQDLWGGGETQYF
NA,TRBV19,NA,TRBJ1-3,TGTGCCAGTACCAAGGGCAGGGCTGGAAACACCATATATTTT,CASTKGRAGNTIYF
NA,TRBV27,NA,TRBJ1-1,TGTGCCAGCAGTATCGGGACACTTATGAACACTGAAGCTTTCTTT,CASSIGTLMNTEAFF
once,TRBV15,TRBD1,TRBJ1-2,TGTGCCACCAGCAGAGCCGGACAGGTTAGAGTCTATGGCTACACCTTC,CATSRAGQVRVYGYTF
NA,TRBV5-1,NA,TRBJ2-5,TGCGCCAGCAGCTTGGCCCAGGGACTTCAAGAGACCCAGTACTTC,CASSLAQGLQETQYF
NA,TRBV4-3,TRBD1,TRBJ1-2,TGCGCCAGCAGCCAAGATAGAGGGCAGGGGGCAACTAAGGGCTATGGCTACACCTTC,CASSQDRGQGATKGYGYTF
once,TRBV6-2/TRBV6-3,TRBD2,TRBJ2-3,TGTGCCAGCAGTTACTCCTTTAGCGGGGGGGCATTTGATACGCAGTATTTT,CASSYSFSGGAFDTQYF
NA,TRBV7-2,NA,TRBJ2-7,TGTGCCAGCAGCCTGGGGAGGAGCTCCTACGAGCAGTACTTC,CASSLGRSSYEQYF
once,TRBV24-1,NA,TRBJ2-1,TGTGCCACCAGTGATCCAACGACTGCTGGCAATGAGCAGTTCTTC,CATSDPTTAGNEQFF
NA,TRBV9,TRBD1,TRBJ2-2,TGTGCCAGCAGCGAGACCGACAGGGCGAGAGCGAACACCGGGGAGCTGTTTTTT,CASSETDRARANTGELFF
NA,TRBV11-2,TRBD2,TRBJ2-3,TGTGCCAGCAGCGAGCCGGGACTAGCCGCAGATACGCAGTATTTT,CASSEPGLAADTQYF
NA,TRBV29-1,NA,TRBJ1-1,TGCAGCGTTGGCAGTAACACTGAAGCTTTCTTT,CSVGSNTEAFF
NA,TRBV7-8,TRBD1,TRBJ2-7,TGTGCCAGCAGCTTAAACCCAGGGGGCGGTTCCTACGAGCAGTACTTC,CASSLNPGGGSYEQYF
NA,TRBV19,NA,TRBJ2-3,TGTGCCAGTAGTACAACAGGGCCGGGGATGAAAGATACGCAGTATTTT,CASSTTGPGMKDTQYF
NA,TRBV5-3,TRBD1,TRBJ1-2,TGTGCCAGAAGCCGTGACAGGGCTAACTATGGCTACACCTTC,CARSRDRANYGYTF
once,TRBV5-1,TRBD1,TRBJ2-1,TGCGCCAGCAGCCCAGGACAGGTTAGCAATGAGCAGTTCTTC,CASSPGQVSNEQFF
NA,TRBV19,NA,TRBJ2-7,TGTGCCAGTAGGAACAGGGAGTACTACGGGCAGTACTTC,CASRNREYYGQYF
NA,TRBV6-5,TRBD1,TRBJ1-3,TGTGCCAGCAGGCGGACAGGGCAAAGAAACACCATATATTTT,CASRRTGQRNTIYF
NA,TRBV6-2/TRBV6-3,NA,TRBJ1-5,TGTGCCAGCAGCCCCCGGGACTGGGGTCATCAGCCCCAGCATTTT,CASSPRDWGHQPQHF
NA,TRBV5-1,NA,TRBJ2-7,TGCGCCAGCAGCCCTGGGACTCCACCCTACGAGCAGTACTTC,CASSPGTPPYEQYF
NA,TRBV2,TRBD1,TRBJ1-1,TGTGCCAGCATGGGGACAGCGAACACTGAAGCTTTCTTT,CASMGTANTEAFF